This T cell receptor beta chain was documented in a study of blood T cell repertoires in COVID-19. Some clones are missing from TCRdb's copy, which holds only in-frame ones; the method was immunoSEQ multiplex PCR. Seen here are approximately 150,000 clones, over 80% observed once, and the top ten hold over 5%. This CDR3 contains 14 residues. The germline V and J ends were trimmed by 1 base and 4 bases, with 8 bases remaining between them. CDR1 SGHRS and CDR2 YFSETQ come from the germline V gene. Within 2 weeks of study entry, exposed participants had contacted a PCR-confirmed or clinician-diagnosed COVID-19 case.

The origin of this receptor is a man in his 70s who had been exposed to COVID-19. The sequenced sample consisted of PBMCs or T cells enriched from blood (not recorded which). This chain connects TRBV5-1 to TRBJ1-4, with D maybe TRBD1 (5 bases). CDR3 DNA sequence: TGCGCCAGCAGCTTGCAGGGCTTTAATGAAAAACTGTTTTTT. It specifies CASSLQGFNEKLFF.